This TCR beta chain is drawn from a study of blood T cell repertoires in COVID-19. Here immunoSEQ multiplex PCR was the method, and the copy in TCRdb shows in-frame clones only, minus some. The data contain 59,000 or so clones, approximately 78% of them singletons. In germline, CDR1 is SGHTS, CDR2 YDEGEE. The V and J ends lost 0 bases and 0 bases respectively, with 11 bases between them. The CDR3 extends over 16 amino acids. The receptor comes from a human donor in a cohort sampled during active COVID-19. Sequencing was performed on peripheral blood. The chain joins TRBV5-8 to TRBJ2-3, with D perhaps matching TRBD2 (5 bases). CDR3 sequence (DNA): TGTGCCAGCAGCTTGGGACTAACAGAGAGCACAGATACGCAGTATTTT. Translated, it gives CASSLGLTESTDTQYF.